The next 15 T cell receptor beta chains were all read from a single sample in a study of cytomegalovirus exposure and HLA in healthy donors listed by TCRdb under 2017. Library creation used the immunoSEQ multiplex PCR assay. For the multiplex PCR, a mixture combining 60 forward primers for TCR Vbeta segments and 13 reverse primers for TCR Jbeta segments was used. The source is immuneACCESS, and TCRdb retained only in-frame sequences with V and J called. Part of the clones is not carried over; for the studies checked, unresolved V genes explain less than half of this, and the remainder is unexplained. The sample table holds some 200,000 clones, of which 65% to 80% were seen once. 1.7% of the sample rests with the top ten. Sample: PBMCs. These receptors were obtained from a man aged 50 or older in good health and CMV-seronegative.

The chain is built from TRBV7-2 and TRBJ1-2; D ambiguous. Germline V gene data show CDR1 as SGHTA and CDR2 as FQGNSA. CDR3 size: 16 residues. V was pared by 3 bases and J by 3 bases, with 17 bases between. DNA of the CDR3: TGTGCCAGCAGCTTGGGTCGGACGGGGAGAGACTATGGCTACACCTTC. It specifies CASSLGRTGRDYGYTF.

The CDR3 coding sequence is TGTGCCAGCAGTGCCCCCCTGAGCGGGAGGGGGGGGAGCTCCTACAATGAGCAGTTCTTC. Translated: CASSAPLSGRGGSSYNEQFF. V usage is TRBV2 and J usage is TRBJ2-1; TRBD2 aligns across 10 bases. V shed 4 bases, J shed 0 bases, and the junction held 15 bases outside the gene matches. This CDR3 spans 20 amino acids. From germline, CDR1 is SNHLY and CDR2 FYNNEI.

The rearrangement uses TRBV4-1 and TRBJ1-3; D unclear. The CDR3 runs to 17 residues. The V end lost 2 bases, the J end lost 0 bases, and 14 bases lay between the germline ends. From germline, CDR1 is MGHRA and CDR2 YSYEKL. The DNA for the CDR3 is TGCGCCAGCAGCCAAAACCCGCTCGGGAGCTCTGGAAACACCATATATTTT. Protein product: CASSQNPLGSSGNTIYF.

For the CDR3, the DNA is TGTGCCAGCAGCCAAGAGGCAGGGCGGTACACTGAAGCTTTCTTT. As protein: CASSQEAGRYTEAFF. The chain has TRBV14 and TRBJ1-1; D possibly corresponds to TRBD1 (5 bases). The CDR3 extends over 15 amino acids. Germline loops: CDR1 SGHDN, CDR2 FVKESK. Between the trimmed V and J ends, which lost 0 bases and 3 bases, there was a span of 11 bases. Combining the CDR3 with reference TRBV14 and TRBJ1-1 gives the whole variable domain EAGVTQFPSHSVIEKGQTVTLRCDPISGHDNLYWYRRVMGKEIKFLLHFVKESKQDESGMPNNRFLAERTGGTYSTLKVQPAELEDSGVYFCASSQEAGRYTEAFFGQGTRLTVV.

The chain links TRBV7-7 to TRBJ2-5, with a possible D match to TRBD2 (6 bases). The germline gives CDR1 SSHAT, CDR2 FNYEAQ (reference sequence). The CDR3 consists of 11 residues. CDR3 bases: TGTGCGCGGGGCGGCCAAGAGACCCAGTACTTC. Protein: CARGGQETQYF. The full variable domain, completed using reference TRBV7-7 and TRBJ2-5, is GAGVSQSPRYKVTKRGQDVTLRCDPISSHATLYWYQQALGQGPEFLTYFNYEAQPDKSGLPSDRFSAERPEGSISTLTIQRTEQRDSAMYRCARGGQETQYFGPGTRLLVL.

This clone was picked up one time. The J gene is TRBJ2-3, the V gene TRBV27; TRBD2 matches at 9 bases. Germline CDR1 and CDR2: MNHEY and SMNVEV (reference sequence). The V and J ends lost 2 bases and 1 base, in that order; junction bases with no gene match: 1. The CDR3 has 15 residues. The CDR3 DNA reads as TGTGCCAGCAGTTTACGACTAGCGGGCACAGATACGCAGTATTTT. Translation gives CASSLRLAGTDTQYF.

This clone was seen only a few times. The rearrangement uses TRBV5-1 and TRBJ2-1; 14 bases line up with TRBD2. Trimming at V came to 4 bases and at J to 7 bases, leaving 7 bases not matched to a gene. The V gene's germline CDR1 is SGHRS and CDR2 YFSETQ. CDR3 size: 16 residues. CDR3 DNA sequence: TGCGCCAGCAGCATTTTTGGGACTAGCGGGAGAAATGAGCAGTTCTTC. Amino acid sequence: CASSIFGTSGRNEQFF. The complete variable domain, with remaining parts taken from reference TRBV5-1 and TRBJ2-1, reads KAGVTQTPRYLIKTRGQQVTLSCSPISGHRSVSWYQQTPGQGLQFLFEYFSETQRNKGNFPGRFSGRQFSNSRSEMNVSTLELGDSALYLCASSIFGTSGRNEQFFGPGTRLTVL.

The rearrangement links TRBV7-9 to TRBJ2-7; 14 nucleotides agree with TRBD2. The CDR3 contains 19 residues. The germline V gene has CDR1 SEHNR and CDR2 FQNEAQ (reference sequence). V lost 0 bases and J lost 0; bases outside the gene matches: 7. The CDR3 here is CASSLAGTSGRASSYEQYF. CDR3 nucleotide sequence: TGTGCCAGCAGCTTAGCCGGGACTAGCGGGAGAGCAAGCTCCTACGAGCAGTACTTC.

The chain recombines TRBV2 with TRBJ2-5; D is possibly TRBD2 (6 bases). The J call may be wrong; the DNA end is better matched by TRBJ2-7. CDR3 length equals 15 residues. Per the germline V gene, CDR1 is SNHLY and CDR2 is FYNNEI. This CDR3 reads CASSDPGGLSDEQYF. DNA of the CDR3: TGTGCCAGCAGCGACCCCGGGGGATTGTCGGACGAGCAGTACTTC.

This clone showed up just a few times. V usage is TRBV6-5 and J usage is TRBJ2-5; a possible D gene is TRBD1 (5 bases). Matching the DNA end better, TRBJ2-7 makes the J call doubtful. From germline, CDR1 is MNHEY and CDR2 SVGAGI. This CDR3 contains 15 residues. In DNA form, the CDR3 reads TGTGCCAGCAGTTACTCGATGGGGCAGACCTACGAGCAGTACTTC. Translating gives CASSYSMGQTYEQYF.

The CDR3 DNA follows: TGTGCCAGCAGTGAATTTCTTGGCTCAGGGGGGAACACTGAAGCTTTCTTT. Its translation: CASSEFLGSGGNTEAFF. The chain is built from TRBV25-1 and TRBJ1-1, with 7 bases that match TRBD1. Germline CDR1 reads MGHDK; CDR2 reads SYGVNS. The V segment lost 1 base and the J segment 1 base; nucleotides outside the gene matches: 9. The CDR3 has 17 residues.

V gene TRBV4-1 combines with J gene TRBJ2-1; the match to TRBD2 covers 14 bases. Germline V CDR1 and CDR2: MGHRA, YSYEKL. The CDR3 consists of 16 residues. Trimming took 5 bases from V and 3 from J; bases not matched to a gene: 3. CDR3 region: CASSFGTSGGYNEQFF. DNA of the CDR3: TGCGCCAGCAGCTTCGGGACTAGCGGGGGCTACAATGAGCAGTTCTTC.

V is TRBV7-9 and J is TRBJ2-2; TRBD1 might be the D (6 bases). Germline V gene sequence: CDR1 SEHNR, CDR2 FQNEAQ (reference sequence). CDR3 length equals 16 residues. V lost 1 base, J lost 4 bases, and 13 bases lay in between. CDR3 loop: CASSLGTVSFTGELFF. In nucleotides, the CDR3 is TGTGCCAGCAGCTTAGGGACAGTGTCCTTCACCGGGGAGCTGTTTTTT.

In this sample, this clone turned up a few times. V usage is TRBV10-3 and J usage is TRBJ1-1; D uncertain. The length of the CDR3 is 12 residues. Trimming left V 5 bases short and J 0 bases short, with 4 bases between. The germline CDR1 and CDR2 sequences are ENHRY and SYGVKD. The DNA for the CDR3 is TGTGCCATCAGTCAAATGAACACTGAAGCTTTCTTT. It encodes CAISQMNTEAFF.

The chain links TRBV28 to TRBJ2-7; D perhaps matches TRBD2 (7 bases). Germline CDR1 MDHEN, CDR2 SYDVKM. The CDR3 runs 15 residues. Deletions cut 6 bases from V and 5 bases from J, with 20 bases between. This chain's CDR3 is CASSPGGSYRDEQYF. In DNA, the CDR3 is TGTGCCAGCAGCCCCGGGGGGAGTTACAGGGACGAGCAGTACTTC.